This T cell receptor (beta chain) was obtained from a study of control samples from healthy donors and cancer patients. Here immunoSEQ multiplex PCR was the method, and the copy in TCRdb shows in-frame clones only, minus some. The sample has 95,000 to 150,000 clones; 91% are singletons. The clonotype was recovered from a woman in her late teens or twenties in good health. Sequencing input: blood.

CDR3 in amino acids: CASSQEAGGTYEQYF. In DNA, the CDR3 is TGTGCCAGCAGCCAAGAAGCGGGGGGCACCTACGAGCAGTACTTC. The chain is built from TRBV4-2 and TRBJ2-7, with 9 positions matching TRBD2. V lost 0 bases to trimming and J lost 2 bases; unmatched junction nucleotides: 2. Looked up from germline, CDR1 is LGHNA and CDR2 is YNFKEQ. This CDR3 contains 15 residues.